The 9 T cell receptor beta chains listed next were all sequenced from one sample in a study of T cell repertoires in cytomegalovirus infection. Antigen specificity for these receptors is unknown. TCRdb itself ran the reads through MiXCR, one entry per CDR3 protein. This table holds 110,000 to 150,000 distinct CDR3 sequences, more than 25% found once. The material sequenced was CD8+ T cells from cultured PBMCs, taken from culture after CMV antigen stimulation. These receptors came from a human donor in good health (CMV status not recorded). Some clones in this sample may be carry-over from other donors' samples.

This clonotype was seen a handful of times. The chain links TRBV6-5 to TRBJ2-1; weak D call: TRBD1 (5 bases). This CDR3 spans 15 amino acids. V dropped 1 base and J dropped 2 bases, with 9 bases sitting between them. Germline V gene lookup returns CDR1 MNHEY and CDR2 SVGAGI. Written as DNA, the CDR3 is TGTGCCAGCAGTTACTTTAGGGGCACCTACAATGAGCAGTTCTTC. This translates into CASSYFRGTYNEQFF.

This clonotype was seen ten or more times. The chain employs TRBV7-3 and TRBJ1-1; D unresolved. This CDR3 comprises 16 residues. Germline V CDR1 and CDR2: SGHTA, FQGTGA. Trimming shortened V by 0 bases and J by 1 base, and 12 bases separated the two germline ends. The CDR3 bases are TGTGCCAGCAGCTTAACGCGAGGTGATGGGAACACTGAAGCTTTCTTT. Translated, it gives CASSLTRGDGNTEAFF.

The chain employs TRBV27 and TRBJ1-6; D not certain. Between the trimmed V and J ends, which lost 5 bases and 7 bases, there was a span of 15 bases. The CDR3 has 15 residues. CDR1 and CDR2 (germline): MNHEY, SMNVEV (reference sequence). In DNA form, the CDR3 reads TGTGCCAGCAGTCTGGGTGGCCATGGAAATTCACCCCTCCACTTT. Translated, it gives CASSLGGHGNSPLHF.

This chain connects TRBV7-9 to TRBJ2-3, with D perhaps matching TRBD1 or TRBD2 (5 bases each). Deletions cut 5 bases from V and 0 bases from J, with 15 bases between. Germline values: CDR1 SEHNR, CDR2 FQNEAQ (reference sequence). The CDR3 has 16 amino acids. The CDR3 nucleotides read TGTGCCAGCAGCGCCCGGGACGGTTCTAGCACAGATACGCAGTATTTT. It yields the protein CASSARDGSSTDTQYF.

The chain carries TRBV12-3 or TRBV12-4 and TRBJ2-3; 8 nucleotides line up with TRBD2. This CDR3 has 13 amino acids. V shed 3 bases and J 11 bases; nucleotides not matched to a gene: 7. CDR3 protein: CASSFMAGGMQYF. In DNA, the CDR3 is TGTGCCAGCAGTTTTATGGCGGGGGGTATGCAGTATTTT.

V and J are TRBV10-3 and TRBJ2-7, with TRBD1 identical over 10 bases. The CDR3 extends over 14 amino acids. Trimming took 5 bases from V and 3 from J; bases not matched to a gene: 4. Germline CDR1 reads ENHRY; CDR2 reads SYGVKD. CDR3 sequence (DNA): TGTGCCATCAGTACGGGACAGGGGTTCTACGAGCAGTACTTC. This gives the protein CAISTGQGFYEQYF.

This clonotype was observed a handful of times. V gene TRBV6-5 combines with J gene TRBJ1-4; no firm D call. V lost 5 bases to trimming and J lost 0 bases, with 16 bases between them. The CDR3 extends over 17 amino acids. Germline assignment: CDR1 MNHEY and CDR2 SVGAGI. For the CDR3, the DNA is TGTGCCAGCAGTATTACGGGCCTAAATCCAACTAATGAAAAACTGTTTTTT. Its protein product is CASSITGLNPTNEKLFF.

The chain has TRBV24-1 and TRBJ2-3; D gene ambiguous. This CDR3 is built from 17 residues. V shed 2 bases and J shed 2 bases, with 16 bases lying between them. Looked up from germline, CDR1 is KGHDR and CDR2 is SFDVKD. The CDR3 DNA reads TGTGCCACCAGTGATTCCTGGGCCAGCCAGAACACAGATACGCAGTATTTT. This sequence encodes CATSDSWASQNTDTQYF.

This chain connects TRBV19 to TRBJ1-5; TRBD1 agrees at 9 bases. The CDR3 has 15 residues. Germline CDR1 LNHDA, CDR2 SQIVND (reference sequence). Trimming at V came to 9 bases and at J to 4 bases, leaving 10 bases not matched to a gene. CDR3 protein: CASSFGGTGNQPQHF. CDR3 sequence (DNA): TGTGCCAGCTCGTTCGGCGGGACAGGGAATCAGCCCCAGCATTTT.